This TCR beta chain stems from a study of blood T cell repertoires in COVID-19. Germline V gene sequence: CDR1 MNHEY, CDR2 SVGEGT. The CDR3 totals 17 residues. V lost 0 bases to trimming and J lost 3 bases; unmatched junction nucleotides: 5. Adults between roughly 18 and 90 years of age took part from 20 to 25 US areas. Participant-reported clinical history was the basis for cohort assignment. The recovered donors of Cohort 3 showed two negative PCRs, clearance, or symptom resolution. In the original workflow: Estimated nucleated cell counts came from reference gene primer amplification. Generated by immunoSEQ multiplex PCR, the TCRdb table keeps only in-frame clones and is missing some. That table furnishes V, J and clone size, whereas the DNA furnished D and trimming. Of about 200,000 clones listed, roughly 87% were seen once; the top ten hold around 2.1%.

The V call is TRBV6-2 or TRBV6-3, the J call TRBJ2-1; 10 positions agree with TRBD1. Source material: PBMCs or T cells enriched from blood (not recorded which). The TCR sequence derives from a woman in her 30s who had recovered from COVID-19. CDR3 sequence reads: CASSYSPGTGVYNEQFF. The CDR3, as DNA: TGTGCCAGCAGTTACTCCCCCGGGACAGGGGTCTACAATGAGCAGTTCTTC.